Presented here are 16 T cell receptor beta chains from one specimen sequenced in a study of TIL therapy for anti-PD-1-resistant metastatic lung cancer. This was the immunoSEQ v3 assay. The repertoire was sequenced with immunoSEQ multiplex PCR; TCRdb's copy has only in-frame clones and lacks some. The data hold 95,000 or so clones, with around three fifths observed a single time. The time point is: pre-treatment sample, taken before nivolumab and TIL therapy. The tumor samples were excised metastases, mostly pleural nodules or supraclavicular lymph nodes. The sample was tumor tissue, taken at baseline. The receptors derive from a person aged 25 to 80 with non-small cell lung cancer.

The rearrangement joins TRBV19 to TRBJ2-1; 14 positions match TRBD2. The J segment lost 4 bases and the V segment lost 4 bases, leaving 12 bases of the junction unmatched. This CDR3 comprises 19 residues. Germline-derived CDR1 and CDR2 are LNHDA and SQIVND (reference sequence). CDR3 residues: CASSTLPGTSGGKYNEQFF. The CDR3 nucleotides read TGTGCCAGTAGTACCTTACCCGGGACTAGCGGGGGAAAATACAATGAGCAGTTCTTC.

This sequence joins TRBV5-1 and TRBJ2-5; D not certain. Germline CDR1 SGHRS, CDR2 YFSETQ. This CDR3 is built from 14 residues. The V gene lost 0 bases and the J gene lost 2 bases, with 8 bases spanning the gap. The CDR3 DNA reads TGCGCCAGCAGCTTGGCCACTATGCAAGAGACCCAGTACTTC. Protein product: CASSLATMQETQYF.

V and J are TRBV4-3 and TRBJ2-3; 10 positions agree with TRBD2. Germline loops: CDR1 LGHNA, CDR2 YSLEER. This CDR3 region has 15 residues. V lost 4 bases and J lost 4; bases outside the gene matches: 5. CDR3 amino acids: CASSPDGLAADTQYF. CDR3 sequence (DNA): TGCGCCAGCAGCCCAGACGGACTAGCGGCAGATACGCAGTATTTT.

This clone was picked up a small number of times. The chain couples TRBV7-8 to TRBJ2-7, with D perhaps being TRBD1 or TRBD2 (5 bases each). V gave up 5 bases and J gave up 2 bases, with 16 bases separating them. The length of the CDR3 is 15 residues. Germline V gene sequence: CDR1 SGHVS, CDR2 FQNEAQ. As DNA, the CDR3 is TGTGCCAGCAGCCCTTGGGACCGCAGGACCTACGAGCAGTACTTC. The encoded protein is CASSPWDRRTYEQYF.

This chain uses TRBV4-3 with TRBJ2-5; a weak D match, TRBD2 (5 bases). The CDR3 length is 15 residues. The germline CDR1 and CDR2 sequences are LGHNA and YSLEER. Trimming took off 1 base at V and 0 bases at J, with 9 bases between the two ends. The CDR3 DNA sequence: TGCGCCAGCAGCCAAGTACTAGACTACCAAGAGACCCAGTACTTC. Its protein product is CASSQVLDYQETQYF.

The genes are TRBV6-5 and TRBJ2-1, with TRBD2 as a possible D gene (6 bases). The V and J ends lost 0 bases and 7 bases respectively, with 13 bases between them. CDR1 MNHEY and CDR2 SVGAGI come from the germline V gene. CDR3 length equals 15 residues. The CDR3 spells CASSYSLGGGNEQFF. CDR3 DNA: TGTGCCAGCAGTTACTCGCTCGGGGGAGGTAATGAGCAGTTCTTC.

This chain connects TRBV6-6 to TRBJ1-3; D might be TRBD1 (5 bases). The CDR3 has 14 residues. Per germline, CDR1 MNHNY and CDR2 SVGAGI (reference sequence). V shed 8 bases and J shed 0 bases, with 11 bases lying between them. The CDR3 bases are TGTGCCAGCGCCCTCGGGACCTCTGGAAACACCATATATTTT. Translation gives CASALGTSGNTIYF.

The V gene is TRBV5-4, the J gene TRBJ2-3, with D perhaps being TRBD1 or TRBD2 (7 bases each). Trimming removed 0 bases from V and 3 bases from J, with 14 bases in between. Germline-derived CDR1 and CDR2 are SGHNT and YYREEE (reference sequence). The CDR3 is made up of 16 amino acids. CDR3 sequence (DNA): TGTGCCAGCAGCTTGGAGACAGGGAGGGAGACAGATACGCAGTATTTT. Translated: CASSLETGRETDTQYF.

CDR3 region: CASSARDRNTDTQYF. CDR3 coding DNA: TGTGCCAGCAGCGCGCGGGACAGGAACACAGATACGCAGTATTTT. The J gene is TRBJ2-3, the V gene TRBV9, with 8 bases identical to TRBD1. Germline V gene data show CDR1 as SGDLS and CDR2 as YYNGEE. V lost 3 bases, J lost 2 bases, and 5 bases stayed unmatched. The length of the CDR3 is 15 residues.

This clone is labeled medium-sized. This chain connects TRBV6-2 or TRBV6-3 to TRBJ2-7, with D maybe TRBD1 (5 bases). Germline V gives CDR1 MNHEY, CDR2 SVGEGT. The CDR3 runs 15 residues. V lost 2 bases to trimming and J lost 6 bases, with 17 bases between them. The CDR3 DNA reads TGTGCCAGCAGTTACCAAATGGCAGGGCTCAGCGAGCAGTACTTC. It specifies CASSYQMAGLSEQYF.

This clone was observed a few times. The rearrangement links TRBV5-1 to TRBJ2-5; D ambiguous. Germline V gene lookup returns CDR1 SGHRS and CDR2 YFSETQ. This CDR3 spans 15 amino acids. Trimming pared 1 base from V and 0 bases from J, leaving 10 bases between. The CDR3 DNA reads as TGCGCCAGCAGCTTGATAGCACAGTACCAAGAGACCCAGTACTTC. This gives the protein CASSLIAQYQETQYF.

The V gene is TRBV29-1, the J gene TRBJ2-1; D is perhaps TRBD1 (6 bases). V was shortened by 6 bases and J by 12 bases, with 21 bases between the two germline ends. The CDR3 length is 13 residues. Germline assignment: CDR1 SQVTM and CDR2 ANQGSEA. CDR3 bases: TGCAGCGTCACCGGGACAAGTACAATGTGGCAGTTCTTC. Translating gives CSVTGTSTMWQFF.

Ten or more counts support this clone. V is TRBV7-8 and J is TRBJ2-1, with TRBD1 identical over 7 bases. There are 14 residues in the CDR3. J was trimmed by 7 bases and V by 3 bases; bases with no gene match: 6. Germline V gene sequence: CDR1 SGHVS, CDR2 FQNEAQ. CDR3 sequence: CASSFNRGPNEQFF. The DNA for the CDR3 is TGTGCCAGCAGCTTCAACAGGGGCCCTAATGAGCAGTTCTTC.

This chain uses TRBV4-3 with TRBJ2-7; D perhaps matches TRBD2 (7 bases). Trimming left V 0 bases short and J 8 bases short, with 17 bases between. The germline CDR1 and CDR2 sequences are LGHNA and YSLEER. This CDR3 comprises 15 residues. In nucleotides, the CDR3 is TGCGCCAGCAGCCAAGATGAGGGGGGGGGCCGCCAGCAGTACTTC. Its protein is CASSQDEGGGRQQYF.

The J gene is TRBJ2-2, the V gene TRBV29-1, with 9 bases lining up with TRBD2. The CDR3 is made up of 14 amino acids. The V gene's germline CDR1 is SQVTM and CDR2 ANQGSEA. The CDR3 DNA is TGCGTGGCGGGGGGGATAATGAACACCGGGGAGCTGTTTTTT. This codes for CVAGGIMNTGELFF.

The rearrangement joins TRBV18 to TRBJ2-5; D possibly matches TRBD1 or TRBD2 (6 bases each). CDR1 is KGHSH, CDR2 LQKENI, per germline. The V gene lost 3 bases and the J gene lost 4 bases, with 15 bases spanning the gap. The CDR3 has 15 residues. The CDR3 nucleotides are TGTGCCAGCTCACCTAACGAGGGGGGAAGAGAGACCCAGTACTTC. It translates to CASSPNEGGRETQYF.